Sequencing of this T cell receptor (beta chain) was carried out in a study of shared clonotypes between healthy human individuals. When replicate PCRs were run on sorted subsets, they used around 200 ng DNA, some 33,000 T cell genomes. Some clones are missing from TCRdb's copy, which holds only in-frame ones; the method was immunoSEQ multiplex PCR. The sample carries roughly 2 million clones, approximately 94% recorded once. The sample comprised naive CD4+ T cells sorted from blood. Documented subset: CD45RA+ positively selected. The receptor's source is a young man in good health.

The CDR3 DNA follows: TGTGCCAGCAGCCGGGGACAGGGGGCGGGTCAGCCCCAGCATTTT. This encodes CASSRGQGAGQPQHF. The V call is TRBV7-9, the J call TRBJ1-5, with 12 bases that match TRBD1. This CDR3 region has 15 residues. Trimming removed 5 bases from V and 6 bases from J; junction bases left unmatched: 5. Germline V CDR1 and CDR2: SEHNR, FQNEAQ (reference sequence).